Presented here are 10 T cell receptor beta chains from one specimen sequenced in a study of blood T cell repertoires in COVID-19. Generated by immunoSEQ multiplex PCR, the TCRdb table keeps only in-frame clones and is missing some. This table has roughly 230,000 clones, 81% appearing once. Sequences were obtained from peripheral blood. Source of these receptors: a woman older than 75 with acute or convalescent COVID-19.

The V call is TRBV5-1, the J call TRBJ2-1; TRBD1 agrees at 12 bases. The ends lost 0 bases at V and 8 bases at J; junction bases unmatched: 6. This CDR3 is 16 amino acids long. Germline V gene data show CDR1 as SGHRS and CDR2 as YFSETQ. CDR3 DNA: TGCGCCAGCAGCTTGGTACGGGACAGGGGGCTGGATGAGCAGTTCTTC. Protein: CASSLVRDRGLDEQFF.

J is TRBJ1-2 and V is TRBV4-1; TRBD1 aligns across 7 bases. There are 16 residues in the CDR3. After removal of 1 base from V and 7 bases from J, the junction contained 12 bases not matched to a gene. Germline V lookup: CDR1 MGHRA, CDR2 YSYEKL. CDR3 sequence reads: CASSQGGRGIGGGYTF. The CDR3 nucleotides read TGCGCCAGCAGCCAAGGCGGCAGGGGGATCGGGGGTGGCTACACCTTC.

J is TRBJ1-3 and V is TRBV3-1 (or the pseudogene TRBV3-2), with 8 bases identical to TRBD1. The CDR3 length is 17 residues. Trimming at V came to 2 bases and at J to 2 bases, leaving 8 bases not matched to a gene. Germline lookup yields CDR1 LGHDT and CDR2 YNNKEL (reference sequence). CDR3 sequence (DNA): TGTGCCAGCAGCCAAACCCCAGGGGGCCGCGCTGGAAACACCATATATTTT. Residues: CASSQTPGGRAGNTIYF.

The chain links TRBV5-8 to TRBJ1-4, with D tentatively TRBD1 (6 bases). Germline lookup yields CDR1 SGHTS and CDR2 YDEGEE. The CDR3 extends over 14 amino acids. V lost 2 bases and J 4 bases, leaving 9 bases between the germline ends. The CDR3 loop is CASSLGQLNEKLFF. The CDR3 coding sequence is TGTGCCAGCAGCTTAGGACAGCTTAATGAAAAACTGTTTTTT.

This sequence joins TRBV7-9 and TRBJ1-5; possible D gene TRBD1, 6 bases. The CDR3 has 17 amino acids. Trimming shortened V by 4 bases and J by 1 base, and 17 bases separated the two germline ends. Germline CDR1 SEHNR, CDR2 FQNEAQ (reference sequence). The CDR3 spells CASSSIQGVESNQPQHF. Written as DNA, the CDR3 is TGTGCCAGCAGCTCAATACAGGGTGTGGAAAGCAATCAGCCCCAGCATTTT.

The V and J genes are TRBV7-9 and TRBJ1-1; D is possibly TRBD1 (5 bases). The CDR3 loop spans 14 amino acids. Trimming pared 1 base from V and 5 bases from J, leaving 11 bases between. Germline CDR1 is SEHNR and CDR2 is FQNEAQ (reference sequence). Written as DNA, the CDR3 is TGTGCCAGCAGCTTAGAGGGGAGGGGAACTGAAGCTTTCTTT. It codes for CASSLEGRGTEAFF.

This chain joins TRBV6-5 and TRBJ1-5, with a tentative D call TRBD1 (5 bases). Germline loops: CDR1 MNHEY, CDR2 SVGAGI. CDR3 length equals 14 residues. V lost 7 bases, J lost 4 bases, and 14 bases lay in between. CDR3 nucleotide sequence: TGTGCCAGCAAAGGCAGGGAGGAAAATCAGCCCCAGCATTTT. Encoded protein: CASKGREENQPQHF.

The V and J genes are TRBV4-1 and TRBJ1-4, with D possibly being TRBD1 (6 bases). V dropped 0 bases and J dropped 7 bases, with 15 bases sitting between them. CDR1 MGHRA and CDR2 YSYEKL come from the germline V gene. This CDR3 region has 16 residues. The CDR3 spells CASSQDWAGDGEKLFF. The CDR3 region has the DNA TGCGCCAGCAGCCAAGATTGGGCAGGGGATGGTGAAAAACTGTTTTTT.

The J gene is TRBJ1-1, the V gene TRBV29-1; D gene ambiguous. Germline V gene data show CDR1 as SQVTM and CDR2 as ANQGSEA. The CDR3 runs 13 residues. The ends were cut back, 4 bases at V and 0 bases at J, with 9 bases in the middle. The CDR3 sequence: CSVGATLNTEAFF. Here the CDR3 DNA reads TGCAGCGTTGGGGCTACTCTGAACACTGAAGCTTTCTTT.

This clone has just one count. The V call is TRBV6-2 or TRBV6-3, the J call TRBJ2-3; 7 bases are shared with TRBD2. Germline CDR1 and CDR2: MNHEY and SVGEGT. The length of the CDR3 is 16 residues. J gave up 6 bases and V 0 bases, and 9 bases lay outside the gene matches. This CDR3 is CASSYSPGGLSDTQYF. For the CDR3, the DNA is TGTGCCAGCAGTTACTCGCCGGGGGGTTTGAGTGATACGCAGTATTTT.